What follows is one T cell receptor (beta chain) and its context. The CDR3 end falls 3 residues outside the read, so it is completed with the germline J gene. Only in-frame clones appear in the TCRdb table, and some are missing; sequencing was by immunoSEQ multiplex PCR. Listed are some 15,000 clones; 3.5% falls within the top ten. The V segment lost 0 bases and the J segment 0 bases; nucleotides outside the gene matches: 4. This CDR3 comprises 17 residues. These data are taken from a study of Tregs in tolerant kidney transplant recipients. Related graft donors supplied nonmyeloablative bone marrow transplants, and mixed chimerism was transient.

The TCR originated in a human patient who received a combined kidney and bone marrow transplant. The graft donor may account for some of the T cells. Sequenced material: CD4+ T cells from blood (PBMCs), taken 12 months after the transplant. The chain has TRBV23-1 and TRBJ2-3; 9 bases align to TRBD2. TRBV23-1 is reported as an ORF; its role is uncertain. CDR3 sequence reads: CASSQSETSGSTDTQYF. The CDR3 DNA, read in part, is TGCGCCAGCAGTCAATCCGAGACTAGCGGTAGCACAGATACG.